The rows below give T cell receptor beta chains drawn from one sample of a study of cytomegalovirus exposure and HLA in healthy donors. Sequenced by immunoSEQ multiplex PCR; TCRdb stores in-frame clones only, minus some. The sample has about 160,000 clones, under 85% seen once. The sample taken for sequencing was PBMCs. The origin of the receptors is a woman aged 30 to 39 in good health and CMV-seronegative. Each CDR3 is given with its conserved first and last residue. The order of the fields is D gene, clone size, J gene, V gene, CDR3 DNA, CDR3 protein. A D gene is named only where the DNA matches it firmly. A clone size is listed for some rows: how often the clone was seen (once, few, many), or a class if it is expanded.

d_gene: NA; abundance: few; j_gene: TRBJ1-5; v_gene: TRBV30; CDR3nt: TGTGCCTGGAGTGTCAGGGGAAGGCCCCAGCATTTT; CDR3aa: CAWSVRGRPQHF
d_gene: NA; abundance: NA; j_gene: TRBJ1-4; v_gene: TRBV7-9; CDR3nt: TGTGCCAGCAGTCCAACCTTGAGTCACAGTAAACTGTTTTTT; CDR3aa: CASSPTLSHSKLFF
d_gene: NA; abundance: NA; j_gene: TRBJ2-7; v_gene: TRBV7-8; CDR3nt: TGTGCCAGCAGCCAAACAGCTAAGTACGAGCAGTACTTC; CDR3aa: CASSQTAKYEQYF
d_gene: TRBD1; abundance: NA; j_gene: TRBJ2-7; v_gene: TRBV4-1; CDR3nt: TGCGCCAGCAGGCCTCGGACAGGGCCCTACGAGCAGTACTTC; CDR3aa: CASRPRTGPYEQYF
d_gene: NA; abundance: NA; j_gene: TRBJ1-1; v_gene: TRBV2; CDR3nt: TGTGCCAGTAAAGGACAGAACACTGAAGCTTTCTTT; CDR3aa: CASKGQNTEAFF
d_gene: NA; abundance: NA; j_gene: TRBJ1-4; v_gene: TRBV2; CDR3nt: TGTGCCAGCAGTGGTGCGGGAAAACTGTTTTTT; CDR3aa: CASSGAGKLFF
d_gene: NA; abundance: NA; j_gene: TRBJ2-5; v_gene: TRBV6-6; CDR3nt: TGTGCCAGCAGTTACCTGGGGGCGGAGACCCAGTACTTC; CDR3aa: CASSYLGAETQYF
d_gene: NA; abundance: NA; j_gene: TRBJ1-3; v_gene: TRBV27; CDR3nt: TGTGCCAGCAGTCCCCTAGTGGGAAACACCATATATTTT; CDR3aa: CASSPLVGNTIYF
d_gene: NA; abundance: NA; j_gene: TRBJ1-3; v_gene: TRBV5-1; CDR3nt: TGCGCCAGCAGCCCGGGTTACTCTGGAAACACCATATATTTT; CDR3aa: CASSPGYSGNTIYF
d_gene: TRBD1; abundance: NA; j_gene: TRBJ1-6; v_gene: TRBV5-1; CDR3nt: TGCGCCAGCAGCTTCACAGGGGGTAATTCACCCCTCCACTTT; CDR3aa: CASSFTGGNSPLHF
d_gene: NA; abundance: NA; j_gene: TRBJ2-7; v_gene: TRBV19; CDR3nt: TGTGCCAGTAGTATAGATCTGGAAAGGGGGCAGTACTTC; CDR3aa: CASSIDLERGQYF
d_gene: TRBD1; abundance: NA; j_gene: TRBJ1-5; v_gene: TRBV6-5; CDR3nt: TGTGCCAGCAGTGTCAGGGGGCACCAGCCCCAGCATTTT; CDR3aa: CASSVRGHQPQHF
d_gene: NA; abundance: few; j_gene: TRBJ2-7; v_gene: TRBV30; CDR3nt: TGTGCCTGGAGTATGTTAGAGGGAGGACTGCAGTACTTC; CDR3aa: CAWSMLEGGLQYF
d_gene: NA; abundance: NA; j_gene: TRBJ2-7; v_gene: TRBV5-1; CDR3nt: TGCGCCAGCAGCTTGGCCCCAGGAACCTACGAGCAGTACTTC; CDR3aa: CASSLAPGTYEQYF
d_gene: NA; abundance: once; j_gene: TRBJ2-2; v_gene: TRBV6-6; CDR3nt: TGTGCCAGCAGTAGGATAGCAGAAATCAACACCGGGGAGCTGTTTTTT; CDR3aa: CASSRIAEINTGELFF
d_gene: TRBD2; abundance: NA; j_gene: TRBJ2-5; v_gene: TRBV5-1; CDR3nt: TGCGCCAGCAGCTTGGGGGGGACTAGCGGGGGTCGAGAGACCCAGTACTTC; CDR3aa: CASSLGGTSGGRETQYF
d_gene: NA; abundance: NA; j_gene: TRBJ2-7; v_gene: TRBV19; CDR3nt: TGTGCCAGTAGTTCCCGGGACTTACCGTCCTACGAGCAGTACTTC; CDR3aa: CASSSRDLPSYEQYF
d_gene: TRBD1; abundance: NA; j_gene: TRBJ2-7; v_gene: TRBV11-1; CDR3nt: TGTGCCAGCAGCTCCTGGACAGGGCAGTACTTC; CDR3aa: CASSSWTGQYF
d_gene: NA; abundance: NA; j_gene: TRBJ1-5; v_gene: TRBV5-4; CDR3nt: TGTGCCAGCAGCTTCGTAGGGGGTAGGGGTGGGAATCAGCCCCAGCATTTT; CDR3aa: CASSFVGGRGGNQPQHF
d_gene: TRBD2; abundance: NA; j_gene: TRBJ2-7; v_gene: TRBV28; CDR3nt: TGTGCCAGCAAGACCCGGGACTACACTCTGTACGGTCAGGAGCAGTACTTC; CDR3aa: CASKTRDYTLYGQEQYF
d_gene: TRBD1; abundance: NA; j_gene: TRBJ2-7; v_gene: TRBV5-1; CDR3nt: TGCGCCAGCAGCTTGGCCTTCGGGACAGGGAGTACCTACGAGCAGTACTTC; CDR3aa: CASSLAFGTGSTYEQYF
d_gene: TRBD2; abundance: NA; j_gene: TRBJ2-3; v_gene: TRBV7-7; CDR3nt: TGTGCTAGCAGCTTAGGTACTTCTAGCGGGAGCACAGATACGCAGTATTTT; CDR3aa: CASSLGTSSGSTDTQYF
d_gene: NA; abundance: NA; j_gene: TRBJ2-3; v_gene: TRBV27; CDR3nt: TGTGCCAGCAGCCCACTAGCTTTCCCCACAGATACGCAGTATTTT; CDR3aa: CASSPLAFPTDTQYF
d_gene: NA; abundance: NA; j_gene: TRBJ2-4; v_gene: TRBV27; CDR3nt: TGTGCCAGCAGTTTATCGGGGGGTGGCATTCAGTACTTC; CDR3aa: CASSLSGGGIQYF
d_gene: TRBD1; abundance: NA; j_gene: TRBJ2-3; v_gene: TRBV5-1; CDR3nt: TGCGCCAGCAGCTGGGACAGGGTAACAGATACGCAGTATTTT; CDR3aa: CASSWDRVTDTQYF
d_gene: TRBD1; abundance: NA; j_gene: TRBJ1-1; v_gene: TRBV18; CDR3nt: TGTGCCAGCTCACTAACGGGACAGCTGAACACTGAAGCTTTCTTT; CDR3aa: CASSLTGQLNTEAFF
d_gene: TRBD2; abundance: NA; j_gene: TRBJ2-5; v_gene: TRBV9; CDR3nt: TGTGCCAGCAGCGCCCCCAGCGGGGGAGAGACCCAGTACTTC; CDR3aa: CASSAPSGGETQYF
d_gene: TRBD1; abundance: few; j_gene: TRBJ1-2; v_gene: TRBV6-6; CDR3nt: TGTGCCAGCAGAGCCGGGACAGGGGGCAGTGGCTACACCTTC; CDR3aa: CASRAGTGGSGYTF
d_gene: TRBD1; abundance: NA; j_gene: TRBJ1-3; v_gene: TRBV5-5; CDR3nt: TGTGCCAGCAGCCCCGGGACAGGCGGAAACACCATATATTTT; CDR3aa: CASSPGTGGNTIYF
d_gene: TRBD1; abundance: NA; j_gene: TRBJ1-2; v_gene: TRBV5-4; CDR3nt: TGTGCCAGCAGCTTGGGAGGGACAGGTGGCCCGTTTGATGGCTACACCTTC; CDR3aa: CASSLGGTGGPFDGYTF
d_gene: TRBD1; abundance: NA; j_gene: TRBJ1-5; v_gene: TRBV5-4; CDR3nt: TGTGCCAGCAGCCTGGACAGGGGGCTACAGCCCCAGCATTTT; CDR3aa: CASSLDRGLQPQHF
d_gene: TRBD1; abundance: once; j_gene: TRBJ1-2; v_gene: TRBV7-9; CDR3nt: TGTGCCAGCAGCTTAGCCGGGACAGCTAACTATGGCTACACCTTC; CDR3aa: CASSLAGTANYGYTF
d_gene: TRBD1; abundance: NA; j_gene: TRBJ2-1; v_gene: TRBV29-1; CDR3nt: TGCAGCGCCCGGACAGGGAACGTATTAAATGAGCAGTTCTTC; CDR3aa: CSARTGNVLNEQFF
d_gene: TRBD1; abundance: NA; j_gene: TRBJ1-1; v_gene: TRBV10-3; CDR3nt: TGTGCCGCCACAGGGGGTCGGGACACTGAAGCTTTCTTT; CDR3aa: CAATGGRDTEAFF
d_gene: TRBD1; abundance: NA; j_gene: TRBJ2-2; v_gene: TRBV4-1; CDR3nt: TGCGCCAGCAGCCTCGGACAGGGCGCCGGGGAGCTGTTTTTT; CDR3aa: CASSLGQGAGELFF
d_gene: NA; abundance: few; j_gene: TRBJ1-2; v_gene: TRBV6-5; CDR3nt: TGTGCCAGCAGTTATCGGTACAGGGATAACTATGGCTACACCTTC; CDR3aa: CASSYRYRDNYGYTF